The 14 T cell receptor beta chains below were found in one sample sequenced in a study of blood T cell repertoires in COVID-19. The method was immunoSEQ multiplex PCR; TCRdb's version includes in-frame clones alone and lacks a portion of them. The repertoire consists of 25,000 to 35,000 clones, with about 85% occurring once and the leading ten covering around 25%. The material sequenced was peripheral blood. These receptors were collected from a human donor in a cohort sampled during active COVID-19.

The CDR3 DNA reads TGTGCCAGCAGCCCGGGGTTTTTTTTCCAGAGCTCCTACAATGAGCAGTTCTTC. Amino acid sequence: CASSPGFFFQSSYNEQFF. The V gene is TRBV5-4, the J gene TRBJ2-1; perhaps TRBD2 as D (5 bases). V was clipped by 4 bases and J by 0 bases, with 20 bases between them. The CDR3 contains 18 residues. Germline loops: CDR1 SGHNT, CDR2 YYREEE (reference sequence).

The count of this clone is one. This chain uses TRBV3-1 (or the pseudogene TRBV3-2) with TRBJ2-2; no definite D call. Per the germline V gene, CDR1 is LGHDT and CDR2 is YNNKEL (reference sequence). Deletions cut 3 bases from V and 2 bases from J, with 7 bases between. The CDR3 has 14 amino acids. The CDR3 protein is CASSQRPNTGELFF. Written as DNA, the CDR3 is TGTGCCAGCAGCCAGCGGCCTAACACCGGGGAGCTGTTTTTT.

CDR3 sequence: CASSLDGGSDTQYF. CDR3 sequence (DNA): TGTGCCAGCAGCTTAGATGGGGGCTCAGATACGCAGTATTTT. The chain carries TRBV7-2 and TRBJ2-3, with D perhaps TRBD1 (6 bases). The CDR3 loop spans 14 amino acids. Trimming left V 1 base short and J 4 bases short, with 9 bases between. Germline V gene lookup returns CDR1 SGHTA and CDR2 FQGNSA. Together with reference TRBV7-2 and TRBJ2-3, the CDR3 gives the full variable domain: GAGVSQSPSNKVTEKGKDVELRCDPISGHTALYWYRQSLGQGLEFLIYFQGNSAPDKSGLPSDRFSAERTGGSVSTLTIQRTQQEDSAVYLCASSLDGGSDTQYFGPGTRLTVL.

The CDR3 DNA reads TGTGCCAGCAGTGGGCAGGGCGCTGAAGCTTTCTTT. Its protein product is CASSGQGAEAFF. V usage is TRBV27 and J usage is TRBJ1-1, with D possibly TRBD1 on 5 matching bases. Germline V gene lookup returns CDR1 MNHEY and CDR2 SMNVEV (reference sequence). The ends were cut back, 5 bases at V and 6 bases at J, with 10 bases in the middle. This CDR3 spans 12 amino acids.

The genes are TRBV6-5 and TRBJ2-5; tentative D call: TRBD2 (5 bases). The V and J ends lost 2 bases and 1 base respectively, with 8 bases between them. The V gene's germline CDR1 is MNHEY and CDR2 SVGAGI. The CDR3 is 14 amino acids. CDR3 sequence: CASSYAGSQETQYF. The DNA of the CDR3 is TGTGCCAGCAGTTACGCGGGCAGCCAAGAGACCCAGTACTTC.

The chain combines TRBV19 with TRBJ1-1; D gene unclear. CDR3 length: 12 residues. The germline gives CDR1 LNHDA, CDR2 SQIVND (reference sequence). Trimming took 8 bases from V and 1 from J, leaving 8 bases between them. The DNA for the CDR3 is TGTGCCAGTTCCTTATCGAACACTGAAGCTTTCTTT. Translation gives CASSLSNTEAFF.

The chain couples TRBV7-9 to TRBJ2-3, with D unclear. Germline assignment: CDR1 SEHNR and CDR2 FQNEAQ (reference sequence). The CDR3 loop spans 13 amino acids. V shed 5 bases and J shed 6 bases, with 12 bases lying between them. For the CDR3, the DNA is TGTGCCAGCAGCCCCCCGGTCCGGGATACGCAGTATTTT. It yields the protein CASSPPVRDTQYF. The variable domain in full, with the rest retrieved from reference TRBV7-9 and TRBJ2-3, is DTGVSQNPRHKITKRGQNVTFRCDPISEHNRLYWYRQTLGQGPEFLTYFQNEAQLEKSRLLSDRFSAERPKGSFSTLEIQRTEQGDSAMYLCASSPPVRDTQYFGPGTRLTVL.

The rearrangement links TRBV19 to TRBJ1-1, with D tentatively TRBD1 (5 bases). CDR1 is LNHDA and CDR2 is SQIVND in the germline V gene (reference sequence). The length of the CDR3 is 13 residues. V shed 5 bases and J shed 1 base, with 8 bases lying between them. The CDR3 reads CASSATGNTEAFF. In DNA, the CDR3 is TGTGCCAGTAGTGCTACAGGGAACACTGAAGCTTTCTTT.

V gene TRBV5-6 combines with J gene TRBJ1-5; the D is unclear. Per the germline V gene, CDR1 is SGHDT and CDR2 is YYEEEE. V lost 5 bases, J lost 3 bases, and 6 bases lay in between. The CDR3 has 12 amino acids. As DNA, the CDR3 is TGTGCCAGCAGTTTCTTCAATCAGCCCCAGCATTTT. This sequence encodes CASSFFNQPQHF.

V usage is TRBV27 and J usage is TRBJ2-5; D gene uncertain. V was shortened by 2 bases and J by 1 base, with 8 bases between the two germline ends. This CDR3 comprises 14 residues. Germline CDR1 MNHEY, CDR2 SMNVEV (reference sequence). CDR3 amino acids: CASSLGQSQETQYF. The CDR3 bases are TGTGCCAGCAGTTTAGGGCAGTCCCAAGAGACCCAGTACTTC.

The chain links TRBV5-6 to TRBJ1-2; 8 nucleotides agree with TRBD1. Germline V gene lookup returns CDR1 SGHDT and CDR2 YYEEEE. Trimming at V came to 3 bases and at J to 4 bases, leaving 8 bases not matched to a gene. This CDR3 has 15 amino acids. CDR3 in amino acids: CASSYDRGRSYGYTF. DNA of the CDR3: TGTGCCAGCAGCTACGACAGGGGTCGCTCCTATGGCTACACCTTC.

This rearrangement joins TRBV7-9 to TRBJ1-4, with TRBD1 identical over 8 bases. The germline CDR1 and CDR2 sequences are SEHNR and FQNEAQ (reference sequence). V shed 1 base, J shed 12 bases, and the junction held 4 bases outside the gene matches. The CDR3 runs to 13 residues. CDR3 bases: TGTGCCAGCAGCTTAGTGGGGACAGGTCAACTGTTTTTT. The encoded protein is CASSLVGTGQLFF.

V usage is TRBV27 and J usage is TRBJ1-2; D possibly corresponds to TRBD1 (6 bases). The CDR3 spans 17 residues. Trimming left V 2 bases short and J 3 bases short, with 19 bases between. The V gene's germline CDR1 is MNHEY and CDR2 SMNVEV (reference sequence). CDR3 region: CASSLRGGRGADYGYTF. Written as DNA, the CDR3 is TGTGCCAGCAGTTTACGGGGGGGCAGGGGAGCCGACTATGGCTACACCTTC.

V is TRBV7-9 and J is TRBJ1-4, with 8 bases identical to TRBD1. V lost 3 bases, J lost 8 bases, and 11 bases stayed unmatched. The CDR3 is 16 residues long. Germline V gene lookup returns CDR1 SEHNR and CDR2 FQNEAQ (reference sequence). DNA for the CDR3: TGTGCCAGCAGCTTTAGGGGAGGCAGGGGGCGAGAAAAACTGTTTTTT. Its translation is CASSFRGGRGREKLFF.